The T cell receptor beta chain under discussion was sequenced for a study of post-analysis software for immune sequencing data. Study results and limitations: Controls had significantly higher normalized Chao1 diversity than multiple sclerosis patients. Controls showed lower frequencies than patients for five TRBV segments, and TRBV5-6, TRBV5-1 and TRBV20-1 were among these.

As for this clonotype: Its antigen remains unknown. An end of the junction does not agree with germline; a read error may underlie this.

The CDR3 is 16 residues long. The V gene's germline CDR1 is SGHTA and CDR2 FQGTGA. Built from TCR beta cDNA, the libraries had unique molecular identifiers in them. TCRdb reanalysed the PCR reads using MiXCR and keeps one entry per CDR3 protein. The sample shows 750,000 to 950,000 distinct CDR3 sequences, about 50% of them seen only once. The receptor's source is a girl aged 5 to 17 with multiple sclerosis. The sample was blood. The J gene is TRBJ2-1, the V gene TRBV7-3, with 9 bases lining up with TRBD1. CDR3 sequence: CASSITGGLVLNEQFF. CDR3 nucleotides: TGTGCCAGCAGCATAACAGGGGGCTTGGTCCTTAATGAGCAGTTCTTC.